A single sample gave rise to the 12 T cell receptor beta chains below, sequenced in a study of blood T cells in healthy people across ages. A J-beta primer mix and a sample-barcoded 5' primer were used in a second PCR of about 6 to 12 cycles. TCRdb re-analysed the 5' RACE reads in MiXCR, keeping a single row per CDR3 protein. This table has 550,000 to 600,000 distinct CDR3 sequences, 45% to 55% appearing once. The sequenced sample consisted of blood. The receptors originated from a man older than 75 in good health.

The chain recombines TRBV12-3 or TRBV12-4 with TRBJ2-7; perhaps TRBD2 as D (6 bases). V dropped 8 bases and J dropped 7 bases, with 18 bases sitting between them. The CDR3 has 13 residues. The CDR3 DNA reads TGTGCCAGCCGATTAGCGGCCCTACGAGAGCAGTACTTC. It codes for CASRLAALREQYF.

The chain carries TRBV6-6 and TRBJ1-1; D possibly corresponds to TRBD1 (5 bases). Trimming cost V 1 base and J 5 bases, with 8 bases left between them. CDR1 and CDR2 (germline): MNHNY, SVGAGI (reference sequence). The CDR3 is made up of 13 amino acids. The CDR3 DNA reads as TGTGCCAGCAGTTACTATAGGGGAACTGAAGCTTTCTTT. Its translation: CASSYYRGTEAFF.

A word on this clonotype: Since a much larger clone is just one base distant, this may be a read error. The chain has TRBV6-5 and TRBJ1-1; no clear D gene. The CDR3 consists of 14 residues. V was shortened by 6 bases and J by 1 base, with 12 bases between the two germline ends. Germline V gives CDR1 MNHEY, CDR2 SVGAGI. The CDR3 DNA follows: TGTGCCAGCAGCAAAGGACGCCCGAACACTGAAGCTTTCTTT. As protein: CASSKGRPNTEAFF.

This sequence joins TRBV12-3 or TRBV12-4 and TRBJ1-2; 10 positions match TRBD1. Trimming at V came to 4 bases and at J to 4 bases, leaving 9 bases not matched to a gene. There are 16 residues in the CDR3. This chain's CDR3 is CASSSSTGGFVYGYTF. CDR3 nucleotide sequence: TGTGCCAGCAGTTCGTCGACAGGGGGCTTCGTCTATGGCTACACCTTC.

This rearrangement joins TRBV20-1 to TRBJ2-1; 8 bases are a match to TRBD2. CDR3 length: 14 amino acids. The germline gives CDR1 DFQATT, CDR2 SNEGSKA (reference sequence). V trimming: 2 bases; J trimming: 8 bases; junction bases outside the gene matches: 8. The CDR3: CSARPRTSLHEQFF. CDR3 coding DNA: TGCAGTGCTAGACCCAGGACTAGCTTGCATGAGCAGTTCTTC.

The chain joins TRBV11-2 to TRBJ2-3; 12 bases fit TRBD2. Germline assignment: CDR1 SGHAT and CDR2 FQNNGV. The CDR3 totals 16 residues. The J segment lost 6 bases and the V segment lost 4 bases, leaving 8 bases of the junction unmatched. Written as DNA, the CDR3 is TGTGCCAGCAGCTCCCTACTAGCGGGGGGTTTGGATACGCAGTATTTT. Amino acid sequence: CASSSLLAGGLDTQYF. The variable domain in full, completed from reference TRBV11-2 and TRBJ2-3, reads EAGVAQSPRYKIIEKRQSVAFWCNPISGHATLYWYQQILGQGPKLLIQFQNNGVVDDSQLPKDRFSAERLKGVDSTLKIQPAKLEDSAVYLCASSSLLAGGLDTQYFGPGTRLTVL.

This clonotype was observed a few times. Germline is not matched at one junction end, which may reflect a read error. The CDR3 nucleotides read TGTACCAGCACCGGAAGGGTAGCGGGAACGGACGAGCAGTACTTC. This encodes CTSTGRVAGTDEQYF. The rearrangement uses TRBV7-9 and TRBJ2-5; 8 nucleotides align to TRBD2. The DNA end lines up better with TRBJ2-7; the J call may be wrong. The V gene's germline CDR1 is SEHNR and CDR2 FQNEAQ (reference sequence). There are 15 residues in the CDR3.

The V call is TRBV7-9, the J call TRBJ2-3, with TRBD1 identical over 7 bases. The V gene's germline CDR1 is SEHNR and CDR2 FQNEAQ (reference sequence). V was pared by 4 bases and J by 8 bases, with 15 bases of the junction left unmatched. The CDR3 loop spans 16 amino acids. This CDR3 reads CASSSFMTGFQGTQYF. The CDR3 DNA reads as TGTGCCAGCAGCTCCTTTATGACAGGGTTCCAAGGTACGCAGTATTTT.

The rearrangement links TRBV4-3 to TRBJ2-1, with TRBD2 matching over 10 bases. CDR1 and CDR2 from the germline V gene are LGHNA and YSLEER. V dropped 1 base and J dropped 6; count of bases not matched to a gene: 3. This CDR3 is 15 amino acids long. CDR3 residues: CASSQVSSGSNEQFF. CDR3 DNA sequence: TGCGCCAGCAGCCAAGTGTCTAGCGGGAGCAATGAGCAGTTCTTC.

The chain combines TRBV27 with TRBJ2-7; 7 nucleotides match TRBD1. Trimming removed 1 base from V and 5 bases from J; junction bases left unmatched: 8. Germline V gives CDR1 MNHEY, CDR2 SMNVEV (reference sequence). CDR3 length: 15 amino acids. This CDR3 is CASSLFSGGPDEQYF. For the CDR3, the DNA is TGTGCCAGCAGTTTATTCTCAGGGGGTCCGGACGAGCAGTACTTC.

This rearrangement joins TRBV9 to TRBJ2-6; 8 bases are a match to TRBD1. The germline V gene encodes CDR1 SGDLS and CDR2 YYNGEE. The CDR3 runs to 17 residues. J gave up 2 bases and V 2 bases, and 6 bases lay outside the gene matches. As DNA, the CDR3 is TGTGCCAGCAGCGTTTCCAGGGGGCGCGCTGGGGCCAACGTCCTGACTTTC. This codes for CASSVSRGRAGANVLTF.

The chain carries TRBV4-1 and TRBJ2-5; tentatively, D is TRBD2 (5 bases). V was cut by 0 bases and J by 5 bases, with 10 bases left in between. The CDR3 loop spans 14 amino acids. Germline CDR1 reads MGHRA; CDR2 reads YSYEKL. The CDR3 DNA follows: TGCGCCAGCAGCCAAGAGAGGGTGAGGGAGACCCAGTACTTC. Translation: CASSQERVRETQYF.